Detailed here is one TCR beta chain. Its antigen is as yet unknown. Methods described previously were used for bulk TCR libraries, and listed TCR primers were applied. A single record per CDR3 protein comes from TCRdb applying MiXCR to the PCR reads. The sample carries over 300,000 distinct CDR3 sequences, roughly a quarter recorded once. The data are from a study of molecular identifiers for immune sequencing clone quantification. The study's findings and limits: The share of molecules held by clones above 20 RNA copies was over 98% in effector cells and under 1% in naive cells. Identical TCR molecules sharing a barcode could underestimate highly expanded clone sizes.

The CDR3 consists of 15 residues. Germline values: CDR1 SGDLS, CDR2 YYNGEE. Trimming cost V 4 bases and J 1 base, with 14 bases left between them. Sorted naive CD8 T cells, 20,000 to 1,000,000, were sequenced from 10%, 30% or 50% RNA. This receptor was taken from a human donor in good health. Some libraries in this study had Jurkat cell RNA spiked in. The chain carries TRBV9 and TRBJ1-1, with D possibly matching TRBD1 (6 bases). Sequencing was performed on naive CD8+ T cells from blood, with Jurkat cell RNA spiked in. Subset described: FACS-sorted CD8+CD4-CCR7+CD45RA+ naive T cells. In DNA form, the CDR3 reads TGTGCCAGCAGCCCCCGACAGGTGACGAACACTGAAGCTTTCTTT. As protein: CASSPRQVTNTEAFF.